These 13 T cell receptor beta chains were sequenced from one sample in a study of blood T cell repertoires in COVID-19. Clones were sequenced by immunoSEQ multiplex PCR, and TCRdb holds only the in-frame ones, with some missing. The sample gives more than 70,000 clones, about 88% of which show up once; roughly a sixth is in the top ten. The sample taken for sequencing was peripheral blood. All receptors come from a woman older than 75 with acute or convalescent COVID-19.

The rearrangement links TRBV3-1 (or the pseudogene TRBV3-2) to TRBJ2-1, with no clear D. Germline V gives CDR1 LGHDT, CDR2 YNNKEL (reference sequence). The length of the CDR3 is 15 residues. V was pared by 1 base and J by 4 bases, with 11 bases between. CDR3 DNA: TGTGCCAGCAGCCAAGGTTGGCAGCGATACAATGAGCAGTTCTTC. It codes for CASSQGWQRYNEQFF.

This clone was detected only once. The rearrangement joins TRBV29-1 to TRBJ2-3, with a tentative D call TRBD1 (6 bases). Trimming cost V 4 bases and J 1 base, with 9 bases left between them. The CDR3 is made up of 13 amino acids. The V gene's germline CDR1 is SQVTM and CDR2 ANQGSEA. CDR3 residues: CSVVNRGTDTQYF. The CDR3, as DNA: TGCAGCGTTGTAAACAGGGGCACAGATACGCAGTATTTT.

This sequence joins TRBV3-1 (or the pseudogene TRBV3-2) and TRBJ2-7, with 8 bases identical to TRBD1. Unmatched junction bases numbered 13, after V lost 3 bases and J lost 6 bases. The CDR3 runs to 16 residues. The germline gives CDR1 LGHDT, CDR2 YNNKEL (reference sequence). The chain's CDR3 is CASSQAYRGASGEQYF. The CDR3 nucleotides are TGTGCCAGCAGCCAGGCCTACAGGGGGGCGAGCGGCGAGCAGTACTTC.

Remarks on this clone: At one end, the junction sequence differs from germline, possibly due to a read error. J is TRBJ2-4 and V is TRBV3-1 (or the pseudogene TRBV3-2); maybe TRBD2 (7 bases). This CDR3 is built from 17 residues. Germline CDR1 reads LGHDT; CDR2 reads YNNKEL (reference sequence). In DNA, the CDR3 is TGTGCCAGCAGCCAATTCCGAGGGGGGGCTGGCAAAAACATTCAGTACTTT. Amino acids: CASSQFRGGAGKNIQYF.

In this sample, this clone turned up once. The gene calls are TRBV14 and TRBJ1-2; D call uncertain. Trimming took off 6 bases at V and 7 bases at J, with 18 bases between the two ends. The CDR3 loop spans 14 amino acids. The germline V gene has CDR1 SGHDN and CDR2 FVKESK. The chain's CDR3 is CASRLAAGVGGYTF. CDR3 sequence (DNA): TGTGCCAGCAGACTTGCCGCGGGCGTGGGTGGCTACACCTTC.

The rearrangement joins TRBV11-2 to TRBJ2-7; D remains ambiguous. V gave up 1 base and J gave up 0 bases, with 7 bases separating them. Germline V CDR1 and CDR2: SGHAT, FQNNGV. CDR3 length equals 14 residues. CDR3 loop: CASSLVEISYEQYF. The CDR3 DNA is TGTGCCAGCAGCTTAGTAGAGATCTCCTACGAGCAGTACTTC. The whole variable domain, remainder taken from reference TRBV11-2 and TRBJ2-7, is EAGVAQSPRYKIIEKRQSVAFWCNPISGHATLYWYQQILGQGPKLLIQFQNNGVVDDSQLPKDRFSAERLKGVDSTLKIQPAKLEDSAVYLCASSLVEISYEQYFGPGTRLTVT.

V is TRBV2 and J is TRBJ2-3; D ambiguous. Trimming stripped 6 bases from V and 0 bases from J, with 13 bases between. The CDR3 runs 15 residues. From germline, CDR1 is SNHLY and CDR2 FYNNEI. CDR3 region: CASSLNSGSTDTQYF. In DNA, the CDR3 is TGTGCCAGCAGCTTGAACTCCGGGAGCACAGATACGCAGTATTTT.

The chain combines TRBV27 with TRBJ2-1; D gene ambiguous. Trimming cost V 6 bases and J 5 bases, with 14 bases left between them. CDR3 length: 14 residues. Germline lookup yields CDR1 MNHEY and CDR2 SMNVEV (reference sequence). The CDR3 region has the DNA TGTGCCAGCAGCGAAAACCGGGTCCACAATGAGCAGTTCTTC. Protein sequence: CASSENRVHNEQFF.

The chain carries TRBV5-6 and TRBJ1-1; D possibly corresponds to TRBD1 (6 bases). CDR1 SGHDT and CDR2 YYEEEE come from the germline V gene. V gave up 0 bases and J gave up 3 bases, with 15 bases separating them. This CDR3 region has 16 residues. The CDR3 sequence: CASSLVSWGRDTEAFF. CDR3 nucleotide sequence: TGTGCCAGCAGCTTGGTCTCTTGGGGGCGGGACACTGAAGCTTTCTTT.

V is TRBV5-4 and J is TRBJ2-7; TRBD1 aligns across 8 bases. Germline CDR1 is SGHNT and CDR2 is YYREEE (reference sequence). The ends lost 0 bases at V and 7 bases at J; junction bases unmatched: 9. This CDR3 contains 15 residues. CDR3 in DNA: TGTGCCAGCAGCTTGGATGGCCAGGGGGCGAAGGAGCAGTACTTC. Amino acid sequence: CASSLDGQGAKEQYF. Supplemented by reference TRBV5-4 and TRBJ2-7, the full variable domain reads ETGVTQSPTHLIKTRGQQVTLRCSSQSGHNTVSWYQQALGQGPQFIFQYYREEENGRGNFPPRFSGLQFPNYSSELNVNALELDDSALYLCASSLDGQGAKEQYFGPGTRLTVT.

The chain combines TRBV7-3 with TRBJ2-1, with TRBD1 identical over 8 bases. The V gene end was trimmed by 5 bases and the J gene end by 9 bases; junction bases not matched to a gene: 9. The CDR3 has 14 amino acids. The germline V gene encodes CDR1 SGHTA and CDR2 FQGTGA. CDR3 nucleotide sequence: TGTGCCAGCAGCCATCGGGCAGGGGGCAGTGAGCAGTTCTTC. It translates to CASSHRAGGSEQFF. Full variable domain (remainder filled in from reference TRBV7-3 and TRBJ2-1): GAGVSQTPSNKVTEKGKYVELRCDPISGHTALYWYRQSLGQGPEFLIYFQGTGAADDSGLPNDRFFAVRPEGSVSTLKIQRTERGDSAVYLCASSHRAGGSEQFFGPGTRLTVL.

The chain recombines TRBV3-1 (or the pseudogene TRBV3-2) with TRBJ1-2, with 8 positions matching TRBD1. The CDR3 totals 13 residues. Losses at the gene ends were 4 bases for V and 4 bases for J; bases not matched to a gene: 2. Germline CDR1 LGHDT, CDR2 YNNKEL (reference sequence). The CDR3 DNA is TGTGCCAGCAGCCGACAGGGGTCCTATGGCTACACCTTC. Translated, it gives CASSRQGSYGYTF.

The chain joins TRBV24-1 to TRBJ2-1, with 14 bases that match TRBD2. With V trimmed by 5 bases and J by 10 bases, 12 bases remained unmatched. This CDR3 is 17 amino acids long. From germline, CDR1 is KGHDR and CDR2 SFDVKD. CDR3 amino acids: CATSALKTSGGAKEQFF. The CDR3 bases are TGTGCCACCAGTGCCCTAAAGACTAGCGGGGGGGCCAAAGAGCAGTTCTTC.